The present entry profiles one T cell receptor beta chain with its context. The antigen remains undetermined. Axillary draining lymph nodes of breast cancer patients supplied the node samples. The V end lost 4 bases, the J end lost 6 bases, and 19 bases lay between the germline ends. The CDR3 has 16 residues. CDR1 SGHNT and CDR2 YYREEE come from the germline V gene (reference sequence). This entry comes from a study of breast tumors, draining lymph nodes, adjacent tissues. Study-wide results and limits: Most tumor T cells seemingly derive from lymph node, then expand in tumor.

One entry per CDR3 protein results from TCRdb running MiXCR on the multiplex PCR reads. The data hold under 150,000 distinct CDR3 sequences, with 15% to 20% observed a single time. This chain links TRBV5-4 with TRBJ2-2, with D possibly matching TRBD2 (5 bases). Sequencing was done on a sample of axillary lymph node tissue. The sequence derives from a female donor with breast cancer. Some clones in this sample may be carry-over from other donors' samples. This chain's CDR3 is CASSAPPGKLSGELFF. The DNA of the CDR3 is TGTGCCAGCAGCGCCCCCCCGGGGAAATTGTCCGGGGAGCTGTTTTTT.